The entry below describes one TCR beta chain. This clonotype showed up just a few times. It lacks a known antigen. No much larger clone exists at a distance of one base, and base qualities are not known. This sample was included in a study of tumor-infiltrating lymphocytes in primary liver carcinoma listed by TCRdb under 2017. Study-wide context: Of the five patients, three men and two women aged 30 to 69 years, four had hepatocellular carcinoma and one had combined HCC and intrahepatic cholangiocarcinoma. The five patients had tumors staged T1-T3 N0M0, with maximum diameters ranging from about 4.2 to 10 cm. Samples yielded roughly 3.5 to 7.5 million productive TCRbeta reads; read depth did not differ significantly between tissue types. Across five regions of each liver tumor, along with adjacent normal tissue and blood, the study brought together TCRbeta repertoire sequencing, expression microarrays and whole-exome sequencing. A total of about 35 specimens from 5 patients went through TCRbeta repertoire sequencing, namely 25 tumor regions, 5 adjacent noncancerous liver tissues and 5 peripheral blood samples. The roughly 25 tumor region samples were profiled with Agilent mRNA microarrays so that TCRbeta repertoire diversity could be related to the local molecular phenotype. High reproducibility was observed for the technical replicate repertoires, with mean shared-clone rates around 0.9 and correlation coefficients above 0.95. Broad study findings and their caveats: Repertoire overlap was higher between tumor regions (mean around 36%) than tumor-adjacent (around 17%) or tumor-blood (14%) pairs, consistent with antigen-driven expansion. Only four or five patients were included in the study, and the authors note that the findings should be validated in a larger study. Since the samples were bulk and unsorted, there was no way to compare CD4+ and CD8+ T cell repertoires. The top 250 clones accounted for a significantly greater share of the repertoire in tumors than in blood (p = 0.039). Because only the TCR beta chain was sequenced and unpaired alpha chains were not captured, true repertoire diversity is likely underestimated. Only about 7-24% of top clones were present in all five regions of a tumor, suggesting spatial heterogeneity of tumor-infiltrating T cells.

Without any cell sorting, total RNA and DNA were extracted together from 20-30 mg of bulk tissue using the AllPrep DNA/RNA mini kit. Between late 2015 and March 2016, 4 or 5 patients in China with histopathologically diagnosed primary liver carcinoma had surgical resection. Chronic HBV infection was present in the patients, and the patients were treatment-naive at sampling. Each tumor was sampled at five spatially separated regions: the superior, inferior, left-lateral and right-lateral poles and the tumor centre. Histology showed that every tumor sample contained more than 80% viable tumor cells. Pieces of fresh tumor and adjacent tissue were cut in half, with one half kept in RNAlater at -80 degrees C and the other half sent for histology. The V end loses 7 bases and the J end loses 3 bases, and a stretch of 15 bases separates them. Including cysteine and phenylalanine, the CDR3 has 14 amino acids. The read is trimmed to its CDR3 DNA, 42 bases read in frame from base 1. As encoded in the germline V gene, CDR1 is SQVTM while CDR2 is ANQGSEA.

A constant-region primer and ProtoScript II reverse transcriptase were used to reverse-transcribe TCRbeta-specific cDNA from 500 ng total RNA. TCRbeta libraries were built with three nested multiplex PCR rounds, a slightly modified ARM-PCR procedure. Multiplex TRBV1-TRBV30 forward primers and a Cbeta reverse primer were used in the first two PCR rounds, each of which was run for around 10 cycles. Sample barcodes and Illumina adapters were attached in a final 25-cycle PCR using Deep VentR polymerase. Before sequencing, amplicons between 200 and 500 bp were purified from gel using a QIAquick gel extraction kit. The TCRbeta amplicons were sequenced with 250-bp paired-end reads on an Illumina HiSeq 2500. The published analysis was carried out like this. Quality trimming of reads was performed with Trimmomatic v0.33, and paired reads were merged with FLASH v1.2.11 so that full CDR3 sequences could be recovered. MiGEC v1.2.1b assigned V, D and J germline segments to the rearranged TCRbeta sequences. Clonotype statistics, along with Shannon-Wiener diversity indices, were calculated using VDJtools v1.0.0. To cut down on sampling bias, every analysis after diversity analysis relied on just the 250 most abundant clonotypes from each sample. Through fastp at Q25 and MiXCR, TCRdb rebuilt clones from the public reads, retaining in-frame beta chains. Rows with a matching CDR3 protein are joined into one entry that keeps the most common DNA and genes. TCRdb assigned the V and J calls; the authors' analysis was not used. For this sample the table gives about 64,000 distinct CDR3 sequences, of which roughly two thirds were detected only once. 40% of the sample is in the top ten clones.

In this chain, TRBV29-1 is recombined with TRBJ2-2; a tentative D call is TRBD1 (5 bases match). What was sequenced was liver tumor tissue from sampling region 4. Interpreted using the paper, the cell subset or site label stands for: tumor region T4, right-lateral pole. The receptor comes from a man in his forties with primary liver carcinoma and hepatitis B virus infection. The CDR3: CSASQGRDTGELFF. The bases are TGCAGCGCGTCGCAGGGTAGGGACACCGGGGAGCTGTTTTTT.